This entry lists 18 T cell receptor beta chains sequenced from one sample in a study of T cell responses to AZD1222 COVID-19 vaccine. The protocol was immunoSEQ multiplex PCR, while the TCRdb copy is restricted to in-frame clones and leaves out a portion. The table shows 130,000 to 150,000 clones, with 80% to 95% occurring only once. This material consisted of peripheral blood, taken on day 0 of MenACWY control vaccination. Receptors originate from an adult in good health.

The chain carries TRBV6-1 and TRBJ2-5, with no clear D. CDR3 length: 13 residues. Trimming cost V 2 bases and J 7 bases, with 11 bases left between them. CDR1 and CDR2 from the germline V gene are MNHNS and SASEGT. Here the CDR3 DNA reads TGTGCCAGCAGTGAAATGGTGGTTGTGACCCAGTACTTC. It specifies CASSEMVVVTQYF.

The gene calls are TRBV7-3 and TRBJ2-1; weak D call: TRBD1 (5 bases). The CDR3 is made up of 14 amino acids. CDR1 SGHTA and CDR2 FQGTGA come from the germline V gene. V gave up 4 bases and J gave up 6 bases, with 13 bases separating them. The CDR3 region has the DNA TGTGCCAGCAGCTCAGGGTCTAGGGGCAATGAGCAGTTCTTC. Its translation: CASSSGSRGNEQFF.

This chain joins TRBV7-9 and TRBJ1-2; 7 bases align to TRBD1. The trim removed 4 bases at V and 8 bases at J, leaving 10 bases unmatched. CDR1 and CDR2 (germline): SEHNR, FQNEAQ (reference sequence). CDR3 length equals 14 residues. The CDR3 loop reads CASSSLNDREGYTF. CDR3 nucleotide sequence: TGTGCCAGCAGCTCCCTGAATGACAGGGAGGGCTACACCTTC. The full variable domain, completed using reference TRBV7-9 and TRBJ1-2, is DTGVSQNPRHKITKRGQNVTFRCDPISEHNRLYWYRQTLGQGPEFLTYFQNEAQLEKSRLLSDRFSAERPKGSFSTLEIQRTEQGDSAMYLCASSSLNDREGYTFGSGTRLTVV.

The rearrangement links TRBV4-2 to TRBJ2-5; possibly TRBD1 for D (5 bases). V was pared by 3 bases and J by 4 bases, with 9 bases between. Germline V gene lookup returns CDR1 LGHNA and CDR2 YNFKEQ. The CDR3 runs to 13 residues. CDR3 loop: CASSQGRGETQYF. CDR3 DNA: TGTGCCAGCAGCCAGGGGCGAGGAGAGACCCAGTACTTC.

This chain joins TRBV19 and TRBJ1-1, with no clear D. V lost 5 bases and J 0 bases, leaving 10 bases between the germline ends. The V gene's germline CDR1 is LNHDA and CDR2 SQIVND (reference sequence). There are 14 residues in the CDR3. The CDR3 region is CASSPRYMNTEAFF. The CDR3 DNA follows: TGTGCCAGTAGTCCCAGGTACATGAACACTGAAGCTTTCTTT.

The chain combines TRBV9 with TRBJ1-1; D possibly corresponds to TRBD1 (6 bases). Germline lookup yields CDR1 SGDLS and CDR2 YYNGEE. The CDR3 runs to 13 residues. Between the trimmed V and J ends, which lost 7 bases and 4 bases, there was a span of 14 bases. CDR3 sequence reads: CASGEGVSTEAFF. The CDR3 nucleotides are TGTGCCAGCGGTGAGGGGGTGAGCACTGAAGCTTTCTTT.

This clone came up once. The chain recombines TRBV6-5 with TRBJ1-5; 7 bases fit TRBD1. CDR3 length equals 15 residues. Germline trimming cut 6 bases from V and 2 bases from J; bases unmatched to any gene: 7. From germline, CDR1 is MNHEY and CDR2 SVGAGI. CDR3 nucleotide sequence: TGTGCCAGCAGGAAAACAGGGGCCGGCAATCAGCCCCAGCATTTT. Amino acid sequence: CASRKTGAGNQPQHF.

CDR3 protein: CASRPQPGTGMGTEAFF. In DNA, the CDR3 is TGCGCCAGCAGACCTCAACCCGGGACAGGGATGGGCACTGAAGCTTTCTTT. The chain employs TRBV4-1 and TRBJ1-1, with TRBD1 identical over 9 bases. The CDR3 contains 17 residues. V was clipped by 6 bases and J by 4 bases; unmatched bases: 15. CDR1 and CDR2 from the germline V gene are MGHRA and YSYEKL.

The CDR3: CATELSSGANVLTF. The DNA of the CDR3 is TGTGCCACCGAGCTCTCCTCTGGGGCCAACGTCCTGACTTTC. The chain joins TRBV15 to TRBJ2-6; D is uncertain. Trimming pared 8 bases from V and 0 bases from J, leaving 8 bases between. This CDR3 has 14 residues. The germline gives CDR1 LNHNV, CDR2 YYDKDF (reference sequence).

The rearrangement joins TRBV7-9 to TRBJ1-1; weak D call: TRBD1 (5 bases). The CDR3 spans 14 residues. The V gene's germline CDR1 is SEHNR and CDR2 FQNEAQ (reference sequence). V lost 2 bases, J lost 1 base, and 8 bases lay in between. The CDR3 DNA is TGTGCCAGCAGCTTAAAAGGGGCGAACACTGAAGCTTTCTTT. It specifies CASSLKGANTEAFF. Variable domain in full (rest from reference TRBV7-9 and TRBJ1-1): DTGVSQNPRHKITKRGQNVTFRCDPISEHNRLYWYRQTLGQGPEFLTYFQNEAQLEKSRLLSDRFSAERPKGSFSTLEIQRTEQGDSAMYLCASSLKGANTEAFFGQGTRLTVV.

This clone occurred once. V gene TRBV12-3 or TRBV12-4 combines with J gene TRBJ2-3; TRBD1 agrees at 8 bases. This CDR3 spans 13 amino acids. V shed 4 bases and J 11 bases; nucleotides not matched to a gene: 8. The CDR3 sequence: CASSSIPGQGQYF. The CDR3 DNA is TGTGCCAGCAGTTCGATTCCCGGACAGGGGCAGTATTTT.

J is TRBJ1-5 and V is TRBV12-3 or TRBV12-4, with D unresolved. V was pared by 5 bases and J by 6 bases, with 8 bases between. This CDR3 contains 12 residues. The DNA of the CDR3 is TGTGCCAGCAGTCAGCCGGGTCAGCCCCAGCATTTT. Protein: CASSQPGQPQHF.

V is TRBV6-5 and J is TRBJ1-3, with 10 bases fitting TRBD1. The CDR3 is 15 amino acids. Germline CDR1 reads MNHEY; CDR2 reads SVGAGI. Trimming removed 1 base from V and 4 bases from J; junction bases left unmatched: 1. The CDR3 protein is CASSYWTGGGNTIYF. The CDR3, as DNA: TGTGCCAGCAGTTACTGGACAGGGGGGGGAAACACCATATATTTT.

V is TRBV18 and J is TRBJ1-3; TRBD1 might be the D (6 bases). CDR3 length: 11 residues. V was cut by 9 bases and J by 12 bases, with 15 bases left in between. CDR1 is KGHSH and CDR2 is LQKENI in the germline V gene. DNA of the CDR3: TGTGCCAGTTTGGACAGCTCCAACATATATTTT. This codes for CASLDSSNIYF.

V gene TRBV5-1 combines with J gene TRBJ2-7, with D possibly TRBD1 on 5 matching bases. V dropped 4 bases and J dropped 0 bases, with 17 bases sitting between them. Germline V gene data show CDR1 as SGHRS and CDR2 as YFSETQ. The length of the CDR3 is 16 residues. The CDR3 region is CASSPRAISHSYEQYF. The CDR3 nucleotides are TGCGCCAGCAGCCCCAGGGCCATCTCCCACTCCTACGAGCAGTACTTC.

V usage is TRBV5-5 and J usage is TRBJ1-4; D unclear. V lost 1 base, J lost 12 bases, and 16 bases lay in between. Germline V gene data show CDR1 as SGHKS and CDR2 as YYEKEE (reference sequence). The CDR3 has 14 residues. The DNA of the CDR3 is TGTGCCAGCAGCTTGCGTGCCGGGGAAAGAGAACTGTTTTTT. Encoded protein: CASSLRAGERELFF.

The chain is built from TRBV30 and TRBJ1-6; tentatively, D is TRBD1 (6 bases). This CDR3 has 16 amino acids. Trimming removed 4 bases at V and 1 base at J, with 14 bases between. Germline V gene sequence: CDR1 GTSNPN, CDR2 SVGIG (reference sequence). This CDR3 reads CAWIEGGRSYNSPLHF. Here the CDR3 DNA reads TGTGCCTGGATTGAGGGGGGGCGATCCTATAATTCACCCCTCCACTTT.

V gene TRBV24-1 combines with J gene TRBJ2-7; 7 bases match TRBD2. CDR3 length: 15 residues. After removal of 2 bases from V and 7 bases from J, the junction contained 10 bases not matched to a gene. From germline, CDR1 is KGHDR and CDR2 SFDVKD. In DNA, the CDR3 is TGTGCCACCAGTGATTACGCGGGCGGGAGTGGGGAGCAGTACTTC. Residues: CATSDYAGGSGEQYF.